This T cell receptor beta chain was recorded in a study of blood T cells in healthy people across ages. A second 7 to 11 cycle PCR used barcoded and J-beta primers. TCRdb reanalysed the 5' RACE reads using MiXCR and keeps one entry per CDR3 protein. The profile covers hundreds of thousands of distinct CDR3 sequences, with about 34% appearing a single time and approximately 15% taken by the ten largest. There are 15 residues in the CDR3. Trimming took off 5 bases at V and 6 bases at J, with 19 bases between the two ends. Germline V gives CDR1 MNHEY, CDR2 SMNVEV (reference sequence). This clonotype has a handful of counts.

This TCR derives from a woman older than 75 in good health. The chain recombines TRBV27 with TRBJ1-1; D uncertain. The sample comprised blood. The DNA of the CDR3 is TGTGCCAGCAGTGCCCGACCCGACACACGCGCTGAAGCTTTCTTT. It translates to CASSARPDTRAEAFF.